Below are 11 T cell receptor beta chains sequenced from a single sample in a study of glioma-infiltrating T cells. Using RNA template, CDR3s of TCR alpha and beta were amplified with iRepertoire arm-PCR. TCRdb fed the multiplex PCR reads into MiXCR, producing one record per CDR3 protein. This table has roughly 120,000 distinct CDR3 sequences, roughly 25% appearing once. Sequencing used glioma tissue, nonneoplastic brain tissue, or PBMCs (not recorded which). The receptors stem from a human donor with low-grade glioma or glioblastoma, undergoing nonglioma brain surgery, or in good health (not recorded which).

Worth noting for this clonotype: The junction and the germline gene differ at one end; a read error may be behind it. V usage is TRBV7-2 and J usage is TRBJ1-5; TRBD1 might be the D (5 bases). Germline CDR1 reads SGHTA; CDR2 reads FQGNSA. The CDR3 length is 14 residues. The CDR3 loop is CASSIRQNDQRQHF. DNA for the CDR3: TGTGCCAGCAGCATAAGACAGAACGATCAGCGCCAGCATTTT.

Many counts were recorded for this clonotype. CDR3 coding DNA: TGTGCCAGCAGTACTGATACCGGGGAGCTGTTTTTT. Translated, it gives CASSTDTGELFF. The chain couples TRBV6-1 to TRBJ2-2; no definite D call. The germline CDR1 and CDR2 sequences are MNHNS and SASEGT. Deletions cut 5 bases from V and 5 bases from J, with 6 bases between. CDR3 length: 12 amino acids.

Only one count was recorded for this clonotype. This may stem from a read error, because a much larger clone lies one nucleotide away. The chain recombines TRBV7-2 with TRBJ2-4; the D gene is possibly TRBD2 (5 bases). In germline, CDR1 is SGHTA, CDR2 FQGNSA. V lost 5 bases and J lost 2, with 10 bases in between. The CDR3 contains 14 residues. CDR3 protein: CASSPGGPKNIQYF. The CDR3 DNA reads TGTGCCAGCAGCCCTGGAGGACCCAAAAACATTCAGTACTTC. The complete variable domain, with remaining parts taken from reference TRBV7-2 and TRBJ2-4, reads GAGVSQSPSNKVTEKGKDVELRCDPISGHTALYWYRQSLGQGLEFLIYFQGNSAPDKSGLPSDRFSAERTGGSVSTLTIQRTQQEDSAVYLCASSPGGPKNIQYFGAGTRLSVL.

This clonotype came up many times. The chain has TRBV4-2 and TRBJ2-7; D ambiguous. Germline lookup yields CDR1 LGHNA and CDR2 YNFKEQ. Trimming took off 4 bases at V and 4 bases at J, with 17 bases between the two ends. The CDR3 loop spans 15 amino acids. The CDR3 nucleotides are TGTGCCAGCAGCCCTTCTTTCTCCGCGACATACGAGCAGTACTTC. Translated, it gives CASSPSFSATYEQYF.

A note on this clonotype: The germline gene is not matched at one end of the junction; a read error may be the cause. The chain joins TRBV7-2 to TRBJ1-6, with D perhaps TRBD1 (5 bases). This CDR3 is built from 16 residues. Germline V CDR1 and CDR2: SGHTA, FQGNSA. CDR3 bases: TGTGCCAGCAGCATTAGGGGCGTCAGGAGCAATTCATCCCTCCACTTT. This codes for CASSIRGVRSNSSLHF.

This clonotype has at least ten counts. The CDR3 protein is CASSLHGRREQYF. The CDR3 coding sequence is TGTGCCAGCAGTTTACACGGGAGGAGGGAGCAGTACTTC. The V and J genes are TRBV28 and TRBJ2-7, with 7 nucleotides matching TRBD2. V shed 2 bases and J 7 bases; nucleotides not matched to a gene: 5. This CDR3 contains 13 residues. From germline, CDR1 is MDHEN and CDR2 SYDVKM.

This clonotype has at least ten counts. The CDR3 sequence: CASRRGTHYEQYF. CDR3 bases: TGTGCCAGCCGGCGGGGGACCCACTACGAGCAGTACTTC. V gene TRBV12-3 or TRBV12-4 combines with J gene TRBJ2-7; 7 bases align to TRBD2. V dropped 8 bases and J dropped 3; count of bases not matched to a gene: 7. The CDR3 contains 13 residues.

This clonotype was recorded at least ten times. The rearrangement joins TRBV19 to TRBJ2-7; no clear D. The V and J ends lost 1 base and 1 base respectively, with 11 bases between them. Germline-derived CDR1 and CDR2 are LNHDA and SQIVND (reference sequence). The CDR3 is made up of 15 amino acids. CDR3 protein: CASSIGVSVSYEQYF. CDR3 DNA sequence: TGTGCCAGTAGTATAGGCGTATCCGTGTCCTACGAGCAGTACTTC.

This clonotype was recorded at least ten times. The chain joins TRBV12-3 or TRBV12-4 to TRBJ1-1; TRBD1 matches at 9 bases. J lost 2 bases, V lost 5 bases, and 3 bases had no gene match. The CDR3 is made up of 14 amino acids. For the CDR3, the DNA is TGTGCCAGCAGTGAGGACAGGGGAAACACTGAAGCTTTCTTT. This gives the protein CASSEDRGNTEAFF.

Concerning this clonotype: A much larger clonotype is one base distant, so this may be a read error. The chain recombines TRBV7-9 with TRBJ2-7; TRBD1 might be the D (7 bases). This CDR3 is 15 amino acids long. Germline values: CDR1 SEHNR, CDR2 FQNEAQ (reference sequence). CDR3 DNA: TGTGCCAGCAACTCACCGGAGGGGGCCTCCTGCGAGCAGTACTTC. It yields the protein CASNSPEGASCEQYF.

This clonotype occurred many times. The chain recombines TRBV19 with TRBJ2-6, with unresolved D. V lost 5 bases and J 1 base, leaving 9 bases between the germline ends. The CDR3 contains 15 residues. The germline V gene has CDR1 LNHDA and CDR2 SQIVND (reference sequence). The CDR3 region is CASSFSISGANVLTF. For the CDR3, the DNA is TGTGCCAGTAGTTTCTCTATATCTGGGGCCAACGTCCTGACTTTC.